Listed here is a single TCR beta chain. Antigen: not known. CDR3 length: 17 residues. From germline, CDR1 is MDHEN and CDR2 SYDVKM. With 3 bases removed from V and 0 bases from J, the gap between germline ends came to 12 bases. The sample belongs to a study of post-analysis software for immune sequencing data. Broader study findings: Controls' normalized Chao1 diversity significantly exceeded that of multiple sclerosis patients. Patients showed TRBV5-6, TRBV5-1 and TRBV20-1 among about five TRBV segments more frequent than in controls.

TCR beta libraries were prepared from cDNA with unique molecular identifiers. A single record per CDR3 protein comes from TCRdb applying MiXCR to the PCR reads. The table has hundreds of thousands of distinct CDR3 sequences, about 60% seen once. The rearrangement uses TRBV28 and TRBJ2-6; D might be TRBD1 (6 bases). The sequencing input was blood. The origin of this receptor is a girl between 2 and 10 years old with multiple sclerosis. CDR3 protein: CASSFATGGSGANVLTF. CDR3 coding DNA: TGTGCCAGCAGTTTTGCGACAGGTGGCTCTGGGGCCAACGTCCTGACTTTC.